This T cell receptor (beta chain) was recorded in a study of blood T cell repertoires in COVID-19. Germline values: CDR1 MNHEY, CDR2 SVGEGT. This CDR3 is 15 amino acids long. The V gene lost 2 bases and the J gene lost 7 bases, with 15 bases spanning the gap. The assay was immunoSEQ multiplex PCR, and TCRdb's table has in-frame clones only and misses some. The sample gives about 350,000 clones, roughly 87% of which show up once; under 1.3% is in the top ten. The sample taken for sequencing was PBMCs or T cells enriched from blood (not recorded which). This sequence originates from a woman aged 25 to 39 who had recovered from COVID-19. The chain links TRBV6-2 or TRBV6-3 to TRBJ1-5; D gene unclear. This CDR3 is CASSYLERAGQPQHF. The DNA of the CDR3 is TGTGCCAGCAGTTACCTAGAAAGAGCGGGGCAGCCCCAGCATTTT.